This T cell receptor beta chain derives from a study of cytomegalovirus exposure and HLA in healthy donors. In germline, CDR1 is SGDLS, CDR2 YYNGEE. The CDR3 consists of 12 residues. V was trimmed by 7 bases and J by 4 bases, leaving 10 bases between them. Researchers ran the PCR with 60 Vbeta and 13 Jbeta primers. Using immunoSEQ multiplex PCR, the repertoire was profiled, and TCRdb retains in-frame clones only, with some absent. The sample carries approximately 150,000 clones, roughly four fifths recorded once. The sequencing sample was made of PBMCs. This chain uses TRBV9 with TRBJ2-3; maybe TRBD2 (6 bases). This TCR was sampled from a middle-aged woman in good health and CMV-seronegative. CDR3: CASAGYADTQYF. CDR3 bases: TGTGCCAGCGCGGGATACGCAGATACGCAGTATTTT.